The sequence of this T cell receptor (beta chain) was determined in a study of T cell repertoires in breast cancer (dated by TCRdb to 2015 to 2016). In the study overall: Tumors, lymph nodes and peripheral blood lymphocytes from breast cancer patients, as well as peripheral blood from healthy control donors, were profiled. Nine healthy donors, of an age range similar to that of the patients, were included as controls. On average, sequencing produced about 550,000 sequences per sample, which came to roughly 9.6 reads per input cell. Because breast cancer has a low mutational burden and rarely has common mutations, the study reasoned that TCRs shared between breast cancer patients would target shared antigens. After being minced and digested with Liberase and DNase, tumors and tumor-involved lymph nodes were passed through 70-um and 40-um filters. The majority of the approximately 23 patient tumors analyzed for shared TCRs were ER+/PR+. Tumor-free lymph nodes were processed without enzymatic digestion, and Ficoll was used to separate blood samples.

Study-wide findings and limitations: TRBV7 predominated among the shared TCRs, which could possibly reflect tumor recognition or a mispriming bias from eight TRBV7 primers. Approximately 19 TCR pairs were shared across seven or more patient tumors and rarely found in control blood, suggesting possible tumor specificity. Because transcript abundance and primer differences skewed clone recovery, emulsion RT-PCR was regarded as qualitative rather than quantitative. Shared TCRs were encoded by various nucleotide sequences, which suggests selection and expansion based on antigen. Genuine antitumor clones may have been missed because singleton TCRs were discarded and only part of each tumor was sampled. Compared with tumor-free nodes, tumor-involved sentinel lymph nodes shared about fourfold more TCRs with matched tumor repertoires (roughly 7.3% versus 1.9%).

In this sample, this clonotype turned up a few times. The antigen it binds to is not known. The input lacks base qualities; no much larger clone sits a single base away. CDR1 and CDR2 (MNHEY, SVGAGI) derive from the germline V gene. The CDR3 spans 14 residues, from the cysteine through the phenylalanine. Here the CDR3 DNA is all that survives: 42 bases in frame from base 1. V sheds 2 bases and J sheds 2 bases, leaving 9 bases between their ends. To analyze paired alpha-beta TCRs of CD8+ T cells, the study used an expanded emulsion RT-PCR method with primers covering all TCR V genes. Before emulsion RT-PCR, CD8+ T cells were isolated with a CD8 positive selection kit and incubated overnight in roughly 10 IU/mL IL-2. Preparation of the library involved emulsion pairing. A second nested PCR with blocking oligos suppressed unpaired genes, then a third nested PCR added Illumina adaptors and barcodes. Each master mix for emulsion RT-PCR held roughly 5,000-280,000 T cells along with C-region, Stepout and V-region primers. Emulsions were generated with the Micellula Emulsion and Purification Kit, and RT-PCR used Qiagen OneStep RT-PCR reagents. Pooled libraries were sequenced with paired-end 2 x 250 reads on an Illumina MiSeq. In the source study's methods: In Galaxy, read pairs were joined and then clipped at the engineered overlap into separate alpha and beta files, and any unclipped reads were discarded. Alpha-beta pairs were assigned using CompleteTCR, a MiTCR-based pipeline in which chains sharing read cluster identifiers are linked by an R script. TCR sequences that were observed only once, representing about 1-3.3%, were removed as potential sequencing errors. The public reads were quality trimmed at Q25 with fastp and then assembled into clones with MiXCR by TCRdb, keeping productive beta chains. CDR3 protein sequences are deduplicated, and each keeps its most common genes and DNA. The V and J calls follow TCRdb's processing rather than the paper's. This sample lists roughly 40,000 distinct CDR3 sequences; roughly 42% were detected once. The ten biggest clones cover around three fifths of the sample.

The TCR comes from a pool of human donors with breast cancer or a healthy control (not recorded which). The sequenced material came from CD8+ T cells. The chain employs TRBV6-5 and TRBJ1-1; TRBD1 is possibly the D segment (6 matching bases). The CDR3 region reads CASSYNRANTEAFF. The nucleotide sequence reads TGTGCCAGCAGTTACAACAGGGCTAACACTGAAGCTTTCTTT.